This T cell receptor (beta chain) is drawn from a study of T cell repertoires in cytomegalovirus infection. Study overall: It can be stated that public TCR beta signatures indicated CMV infection as well as a matching HLA type.

Using its own MiXCR run on the reads, TCRdb lists one record per CDR3 protein. The table lists 650,000 to 900,000 distinct CDR3 sequences, 32% of them singletons, with roughly 12% in the top ten. This clonotype was counted between two and nine times. Its antigen remains unidentified. The clonotype originates from a human donor in good health (CMV status not recorded). Some clones in this sample may be carry-over from other donors' samples. The specimen comprised cultured CD8+ T cells from PBMCs, sampled from culture after CMV antigen stimulation.

CDR3 protein: CASSYSGDGYNEQFF. The CDR3 region has the DNA TGTGCCAGCAGTTACTCGGGGGACGGGTACAATGAGCAGTTCTTC. The chain carries TRBV6-5 and TRBJ2-1, with D perhaps given as TRBD1 or TRBD2 (5 bases each). The CDR3 runs 15 residues. V lost 0 bases and J lost 4, with 10 bases in between. Germline CDR1 MNHEY, CDR2 SVGAGI.